Reported below is one T cell receptor beta chain. Its antigen remains unknown. The data originate from a study of spatial heterogeneity in lung cancer. TCRdb redid the calling of the 5' RACE reads with MiXCR, one entry per CDR3 protein. The sample gives some 100,000 distinct CDR3 sequences, about 12% of which show up once; just over 40% is in the top ten. V lost 3 bases, J lost 7 bases, and 10 bases stayed unmatched. CDR3 length equals 15 residues. CDR1 SEHNR and CDR2 FQNEAQ come from the germline V gene (reference sequence). The sample's time point: sample taken at primary tumor resection. General study results and limits: Tumor TCRs that were ubiquitous and expanded showed up in blood more at resection than follow-up.

The chain has TRBV7-9 and TRBJ1-2, with TRBD1 matching over 8 bases. This sample comprised PBMCs, obtained at surgery. The receptor was isolated from a male donor with early-stage non-small cell lung cancer. CDR3 DNA sequence: TGTGCCAGCAGCTTGTCAAGGACAGGGCAGCGTGGCTACACCTTC. It encodes CASSLSRTGQRGYTF.